This T cell receptor (beta chain) stems from a study of graft-versus-host responses after intestinal transplantation. On the study more broadly: Transplants given to recipients were multivisceral, liver-intestinal, or isolated intestinal. Each patient got anti-thymocyte globulin induction, then tacrolimus and steroids for approximately 3 years.

About this clone: Its antigen is as yet unknown.

The study, taken as a whole, reports: Elevated graft-versus-host to host-versus-graft clonal ratios in allografts were recorded for patients with graft-donor T cell macrochimerism. Early post-transplant falls in HvG clones accompanied the peak levels of circulating GvH clones.

The CDR3 is 13 residues long. Trimming pared 1 base from V and 8 bases from J, leaving 11 bases between. Germline values: CDR1 LNHNV, CDR2 YYDKDF (reference sequence). The table came from immunoSEQ multiplex PCR; TCRdb's copy has only in-frame clones and leaves some out. This table holds 95,000 to 130,000 clones, about nine tenths found once. This clonotype was obtained from a human donor who received an intestinal transplant. This specimen consisted of unstimulated CD4+ T cells sorted from spleen or lymph node cells, obtained before intestinal transplant. The genes are TRBV15 and TRBJ1-2; the D is unclear. CDR3 coding DNA: TGTGCCACCAGCAGAGCCTCGCACAGAGGCTACACCTTC. It translates to CATSRASHRGYTF. The full variable domain, with the rest looked up from reference TRBV15 and TRBJ1-2, is DAMVIQNPRYQVTQFGKPVTLSCSQTLNHNVMYWYQQKSSQAPKLLFHYYDKDFNNEADTPDNFQSRRPNTSFCFLDIRSPGLGDTAMYLCATSRASHRGYTFGSGTRLTVV.